This section outlines one T cell receptor beta chain sequence together with its context. The antigen it recognizes is unknown. No much larger clone exists at a distance of one base, and base qualities are not known. The CDR3 numbers 14 residues from cysteine through phenylalanine. Just the 42-base CDR3 DNA is kept, in frame starting at base 1. At the junction V is shortened by 2 bases and J by 6 bases; bases outside the gene matches: 7. CDR1 SGHRS and CDR2 YFSETQ were looked up in the germline V gene. The source of the sample is a study of cytotoxic CD8 clonotypes in ibrutinib-treated CLL listed by TCRdb under 2021. In the study overall: In this cohort, approximately 14 patients were treatment-naive and ten to eleven were relapsed/refractory, while roughly 17 had unmutated IGHV. Partial responses were observed in approximately 24 patients and complete responses in 2; after a median follow-up of around 68 months, remission was maintained in 14 patients and progression was observed in approximately 12. Samples at response were collected after a median of around twelve months of treatment, with a range of about 6 to 36 months. Samples averaged approximately 260,000 productive templates and some 96,000 productive rearrangements. Longitudinal samples were obtainable from about 30% of the roughly 86 participants in the trial. Cryopreserved peripheral blood mononuclear cells were obtained before treatment, at response, and at either sustained remission or disease progression. All remission and progressive disease samples were collected while patients were still receiving ibrutinib.

The sample's time point, from its label and the paper: progressive disease on ibrutinib. Around 2 micrograms of genomic DNA were extracted from cryopreserved PBMCs for TCR beta library preparation. Longitudinal blood samples from CLL patients receiving ibrutinib monotherapy were subjected to high-throughput TCR beta sequencing. The patients took part in an open-label, single-center phase 2 trial of ibrutinib monotherapy. On a MiSeq, deep resolution sequencing aimed for a depth between 1 in 1 million and 1 in 200,000 T cells, with each clonotype covered around 9.2x on average. TCR beta libraries were generated with the immunoSEQ hsTCRB Kit. Regarding the original processing steps: The data were analyzed with ImmunoSEQ Analyzer and ImmunoSEQ Data Assistant, and V, D and J gene assignments followed IMGT definitions. Clonality, which ranges from 0 to 1, was calculated by subtracting the normalized Shannon entropy of productive rearrangement frequencies from one. Only overrepresented clonotypes making up at least 0.05% of the repertoire of each patient were included in the public clonotype analysis. Some twelve repertoires from age-matched healthy donors, obtained from immuneACCESS, served as clonality controls. The immuneACCESS repertoire file appears here via TCRdb, limited to in-frame rearrangements. These files lack a portion of the clones; in checked studies, under half of the deficit traces to unresolved V genes, and the cause of the others is not known. V, J and clone size derive from that table, while D and trimming were established from the DNA sequence. The sample table records about 160,000 clones; over 75% of these occur just once. The ten largest account for 3% to 3.5% of the sample.

The study at large found these results: Baseline clonality exceeded that of age-matched healthy donors and correlated strongly with circulating CD8+ T-cell counts. Clonality rose at ibrutinib response, remained stable during sustained remission, and dropped back toward baseline at progression. Lymph node repertoires were not examined, and the timing of sampling was not matched between patients in sustained remission and those whose disease progressed. Public clonotypes were rare and either shrank or stayed stable during treatment, and the rise in clonality at ibrutinib response reflected expansion of private clonotypes.

This clonotype was obtained from a human donor with chronic lymphocytic leukemia. The rearranged chain carries TRBV5-1 and TRBJ2-5; TRBD1 fits 7 bases in the junction. The sample consisted of PBMCs, taken at disease progression, from a patient treated with ibrutinib. CDR3 loop: CASSLGTVVKTQYF. The bases read TGCGCCAGCAGCTTAGGGACAGTTGTGAAGACCCAGTACTTC.